The TCR beta chain described here comes from a study of CD8+ T cells in alopecia areata. Study as a whole: Tofacitinib ran 6 to 18 months, followed by 6 months off drug.

Reverse transcribed after extraction, RNA yielded cDNA as the sequencing template. TCRdb keeps only in-frame clones here, not all; method: immunoSEQ multiplex PCR. The data show about 180,000 clones, roughly 60% seen once. This clone was seen a few times. CDR1 LNHNV and CDR2 YYDKDF come from the germline V gene (reference sequence). The CDR3 runs 15 residues. V shed 0 bases, J shed 10 bases, and the junction held 7 bases outside the gene matches. The sequence was obtained from a human donor with alopecia areata. The material was CD4+ T cells sorted from blood, obtained at week 0. The chain links TRBV15 to TRBJ2-3; 10 bases agree with TRBD2. The chain's CDR3 is CATSRDFSSGGPQYF. CDR3 in DNA: TGTGCCACCAGCAGAGATTTCTCTAGCGGGGGCCCGCAGTATTTT.